These T cell receptor beta chains were read from a single sample in a study of CD8 T cells in ankylosing spondylitis. A single record per CDR3 protein comes from TCRdb applying MiXCR to the 5' RACE reads. The repertoire holds under 55,000 distinct CDR3 sequences, 6.5% to 9% seen once, with around 7.8% in the top ten. Sequencing was performed on blood, either unsorted or a sorted T cell fraction (not recorded which). These receptors were obtained from a female donor with ankylosing spondylitis or in good health (not recorded which). The CDR3 runs from the conserved cysteine through the conserved F or W. The D gene is left open where the match is weak. Clone size is shown for a subset of rows, as once, few, many or a class of expanded clone.

d_call j_call clone_size v_call cdr3_nt cdr3_aa
. TRBJ1-2 many TRBV12-5 TGTGCTAGTGGTAATACAGCTAACTATGGCTACACCTTC CASGNTANYGYTF
. TRBJ1-2 once TRBV7-9 TGTGCCAGCAGCGAGACCAGTGCAGCTGGCTACACCTTC CASSETSAAGYTF
. TRBJ1-1 many TRBV20-1 TGCAGTGCTAGATTCGGGGTGTCTGAAGCTTTCTTT CSARFGVSEAFF
TRBD1 TRBJ2-6 many TRBV29-1 TGCAGCGTTGGGGACAGGGGAAGGTCTGGGGCCAACGTCCTGACTTTC CSVGDRGRSGANVLTF
. TRBJ1-1 many TRBV5-1 TGCGCCAGCAGCTTGGGGGGGCACAGTCAAGCTTTCTTT CASSLGGHSQAFF
. TRBJ1-1 many TRBV7-2 TGTGCCAGCAGCTCCCAGGGTATAAGGAACACTGAAGCTTTCTTT CASSSQGIRNTEAFF
. TRBJ1-4 many TRBV6-5 TGTGCCAGCAGTTACTACGGTGGTAATGAAAAACTGTTTTTT CASSYYGGNEKLFF
TRBD2 TRBJ2-3 many TRBV20-1 TGCAGTGCTAGTCGGCTAGCGGGGGGGTTTAGCACAGATACGCAGTATTTT CSASRLAGGFSTDTQYF
. TRBJ1-6 many TRBV11-3 TGTGCCAGCAGCTCCGTGTTTTCACCCCTCCACTTT CASSSVFSPLHF
TRBD2 TRBJ2-5 many TRBV29-1 TGCAGCGTTGATGGACTAGCGGGGGGAGAGACCCAGTACTTC CSVDGLAGGETQYF
TRBD1 TRBJ1-1 many TRBV3-1 TGTGCCAGCAGCCCCCCCCGACAGGGGCAGAACACTGAAGCTTTCTTT CASSPPRQGQNTEAFF
TRBD1 TRBJ1-1 many TRBV10-2 TGCGCCAGCAGCCCCGGGACAGGGACCGCTGAAGCTTTCTTT CASSPGTGTAEAFF
TRBD1 TRBJ2-3 many TRBV5-1 TGCGCCAGCAGCTTAACCGGGACAGGAAGCACAGATACGCAGTATTTT CASSLTGTGSTDTQYF
TRBD1 TRBJ2-1 many TRBV5-5 TGTGCCAGCAGTCCGCCGGGACAGGGGGCAAAGGAGCAGTTCTTC CASSPPGQGAKEQFF
TRBD1 TRBJ1-2 many TRBV20-1 TGCAGTGCTAGATATCGGCAGGGGGCGACGGCTAACTATGGCTACACCTTC CSARYRQGATANYGYTF
. TRBJ2-2 many TRBV5-1 TGCGCCAGCAGCTTGAGCCCCGCGAACACCGGGGAGCTGTTTTTT CASSLSPANTGELFF
. TRBJ2-7 . TRBV6-2/TRBV6-3 TGTGCCAGCAGTTACTCTGGGCCGCGGGAGCAGTACTTC CASSYSGPREQYF
. TRBJ2-2 many TRBV9 TGTGCCAGCAGCCTATCGGACAGCTACACCGGGGAGCTGTTTTTT CASSLSDSYTGELFF
. TRBJ2-5 many TRBV20-1 TGCAGTGCTAGAAGCAGGGCTAGGGAGACCCAGTACTTC CSARSRARETQYF
. TRBJ1-1 many TRBV5-6 TGTGCCAGCAGCCCGGTAACGGAGGAGGCGAACACTGAAGCTTTCTTT CASSPVTEEANTEAFF
TRBD1 TRBJ1-1 many TRBV5-1 TGCGCCAGCAGCTGGACCTTGGGACAGGGCGAAGCTTTCTTT CASSWTLGQGEAFF
. TRBJ1-4 . TRBV7-9 TGTGCCAGCAGCTTAGCGGGGGCAGGGACTAATGAAAAACTGTTTTTT CASSLAGAGTNEKLFF
. TRBJ2-3 many TRBV5-1 TGCGCCAGCAGCTTGTTTTCAGCTAGCACAGATACGCAGTATTTT CASSLFSASTDTQYF
. TRBJ2-7 . TRBV7-2 TGTGCCAGCAGCCCCAGGACAGCTCCTAACGAGCAGTACTTC CASSPRTAPNEQYF
. TRBJ1-4 many TRBV20-1 TGCAGTGCTAGAGACGACGGACAGATTAATGAAAAACTGTTTTTT CSARDDGQINEKLFF